The clone carrying this T cell receptor (beta chain) was recorded at least ten times. TCRdb reprocessed the 5' RACE reads via MiXCR and lists one record per CDR3 protein. The sample lists tens of thousands of distinct CDR3 sequences; under 15% were seen once. CDR1 is SEHNR and CDR2 is FQNEAQ in the germline V gene (reference sequence). The junction had 6 bases not matched to a gene; V was cut back by 5 bases and J by 8 bases. The CDR3 runs 15 residues. This sample is drawn from a study of early T cells in non-severe SARS-CoV-2 infection. The rearrangement joins TRBV7-9 to TRBJ2-3; 14 bases line up with TRBD2. The receptor was isolated from an adult who was a healthcare worker with PCR-confirmed SARS-CoV-2 infection or an uninfected control (not recorded which). Sequenced material: whole blood. CDR3 amino acids: CASSRSTSGRVTQYF. CDR3 in DNA: TGTGCCAGCAGCCGATCGACTAGCGGGAGGGTTACGCAGTATTTT.